These 6 T cell receptor beta chains were sequenced from one sample in a study of T cells in Graves' hyperthyroidism and ophthalmopathy (dated by TCRdb to between 2019 and 2020). The library was made by multiplex PCR. The listed sequencing device is Illumina HiSeq 2000. TCR beta CDR3 regions were amplified from RNA transcripts. The TCR CDR3 was subjected to a first round of RT-PCR using the HTBI primer set and the Qiagen OneStep RT-PCR kit. TCRdb took the public reads, trimmed them with fastp at Q25, ran MiXCR for clone calling and kept in-frame beta chains. Rows merge per CDR3 protein into single entries with the most common DNA and genes. The sample table holds hundreds of thousands of distinct CDR3 sequences, of which 14% to 15% were seen once. The ten most abundant clones make up 13% of the sample. The sequenced sample was blood. These receptors originate from a man between 18 and 35 years old with Graves' ophthalmopathy.

This clonotype showed up many times. The chain combines TRBV6-1 with TRBJ1-1; D gene uncertain. Germline V gene data show CDR1 as MNHNS and CDR2 as SASEGT. V dropped 3 bases and J dropped 7 bases, with 12 bases sitting between them. This CDR3 comprises 13 residues. The CDR3 reads CASSETPQLEAFF. The CDR3 bases are TGTGCCAGCAGTGAGACTCCTCAACTTGAAGCTTTCTTT.

In its sample, this clonotype was seen many times. The chain joins TRBV5-1 to TRBJ1-1; D possibly corresponds to TRBD1 (5 bases). Germline V lookup: CDR1 SGHRS, CDR2 YFSETQ. The CDR3 sequence is 15 residues long. Between the trimmed V and J ends, which lost 5 bases and 3 bases, there was a span of 17 bases. CDR3 residues: CASSSGLSGYTEAFF. DNA of the CDR3: TGCGCCAGCAGTTCAGGGTTGAGTGGGTACACTGAAGCTTTCTTT.

In this sample, this clonotype turned up many times. The chain joins TRBV7-3 to TRBJ1-5, with TRBD1 as a possible D gene (6 bases). Trimming removed 4 bases at V and 5 bases at J, with 9 bases between. Germline V gene lookup returns CDR1 SGHTA and CDR2 FQGTGA. This CDR3 is 13 amino acids long. For the CDR3, the DNA is TGTGCCAGCAGCTGGGGGCAGCATCAGCCCCAGCATTTT. Its translation is CASSWGQHQPQHF. Full variable domain (outside the CDR3, taken from reference TRBV7-3 and TRBJ1-5): GAGVSQTPSNKVTEKGKYVELRCDPISGHTALYWYRQSLGQGPEFLIYFQGTGAADDSGLPNDRFFAVRPEGSVSTLKIQRTERGDSAVYLCASSWGQHQPQHFGDGTRLSIL.

This clonotype was seen more than once but under ten times. The V gene is TRBV4-1, the J gene TRBJ2-5, with D perhaps TRBD1 or TRBD2 (6 bases each). Looked up from germline, CDR1 is MGHRA and CDR2 is YSYEKL. Trimming took off 5 bases at V and 5 bases at J, with 21 bases between the two ends. The CDR3 sequence is 16 residues long. Here the CDR3 reads CASSYREPGRGETQYF. The CDR3 nucleotides are TGCGCCAGCAGCTACCGGGAGCCTGGAAGGGGGGAGACCCAGTACTTC.

As DNA, the CDR3 is TGTGCCACCAGCAGAGTGGGACAGGGGAACTATGGCTACACCTTC. The encoded protein is CATSRVGQGNYGYTF. The chain employs TRBV15 and TRBJ1-2, with 10 positions matching TRBD1. Germline lookup yields CDR1 LNHNV and CDR2 YYDKDF (reference sequence). Trimming removed 1 base from V and 2 bases from J; junction bases left unmatched: 1. The CDR3 spans 15 residues.

There are many counts of this clonotype. The chain employs TRBV6-1 and TRBJ1-2, with 10 bases lining up with TRBD1. The CDR3 has 15 amino acids. Germline CDR1 and CDR2: MNHNS and SASEGT. V gave up 5 bases and J gave up 6 bases; unmatched junction bases: 9. CDR3 nucleotides: TGTGCCAGCAGTAACCCCGGGACAGGGGTCAATGGCTACACCTTC. Translation gives CASSNPGTGVNGYTF.